The present T cell receptor beta chain was sequenced within a study of blood T cell repertoires in COVID-19. The wider study: Samples representing acute and convalescent COVID-19 were sourced from the United States, Italy and Spain.

Measured with immunoSEQ multiplex PCR; TCRdb has only the in-frame clones, and not every one. The sample contains tens of thousands of clones, approximately 86% of which appear only once. The V and J ends lost 5 bases and 1 base respectively, with 14 bases between them. From germline, CDR1 is KGHSH and CDR2 LQKENI. The CDR3 has 15 amino acids. The TCR was taken from a human donor in a cohort sampled during active COVID-19. The donor label of this sample is uncertain. This chain uses TRBV18 with TRBJ1-2; D might be TRBD1 (6 bases). The specimen was peripheral blood. The CDR3 coding sequence is TGTGCCAGCTCATACGACAGGAGCTTTAACTATGGCTACACCTTC. It codes for CASSYDRSFNYGYTF.